This T cell receptor beta chain was identified in a study of human T cells and chemical hapten exposure. The CDR3 loop spans 16 amino acids. CDR1 is MNHEY and CDR2 is SMNVEV in the germline V gene (reference sequence). The J segment lost 4 bases and the V segment lost 6 bases, leaving 12 bases of the junction unmatched. This clonotype came up many times. The antigen is not known. Time point noted: patch test 2, 6 weeks after DPC sensitization. Treatment described: therapeutic diphenylcyclopropenone sensitization with weekly scalp DPC. Individual cDNA molecules received unique molecular identifiers in the library. TCRdb recomputed calls from the RACE reads with MiXCR, one row per CDR3 protein. The sample carries tens of thousands of distinct CDR3 sequences, approximately 9% recorded once. Broader study findings: Expanded TCR sets contained significantly more large CDR3 similarity clusters than controls.

The source was whole blood, collected in connection with sensitization to the hapten diphenylcyclopropenone (DPC). This clonotype was obtained from a man younger than 40 with alopecia areata. Some clones in this sample may be carry-over from other donors' samples. This chain links TRBV27 with TRBJ2-5, with 9 nucleotides matching TRBD1. The chain's CDR3 is CASSRFRDRASETQYF. For the CDR3, the DNA is TGTGCCAGCAGCCGATTCCGGGACAGGGCCTCAGAGACCCAGTACTTC.